This paragraph reports one T cell receptor (beta chain). Its target is not known. This entry comes from a study of cytomegalovirus exposure and HLA in healthy donors. The CDR3 is 16 residues long. V dropped 6 bases and J dropped 0; count of bases not matched to a gene: 8. Germline-derived CDR1 and CDR2 are LNHDA and SQIVND (reference sequence). Study-wide findings and caveats: As a later analysis revealed, the rate of TCR association differed by HLA locus, with DRB1 most and HLA-C fewest.

The PCR made use of 60 Vbeta and 13 Jbeta primers. Sequencing used immunoSEQ multiplex PCR; TCRdb keeps in-frame clones, though not all of them. The repertoire holds about 160,000 clones, with over 75% as singletons. The V gene is TRBV19, the J gene TRBJ1-1; 9 nucleotides align to TRBD1. The specimen sequenced was PBMCs. The TCR comes from a woman aged 45-65 years in good health and CMV-seropositive. DNA for the CDR3: TGTGCCAGTAGCCCCGGGACAGGGACTGTGAACACTGAAGCTTTCTTT. Protein product: CASSPGTGTVNTEAFF.